This T cell receptor (beta chain) was sequenced in a study of blood T cell repertoires in COVID-19. Study at large: Acute-phase and convalescent COVID-19 samples originated in the United States, Italy and Spain.

TCRdb keeps only in-frame clones here, not all; method: immunoSEQ multiplex PCR. The table records roughly 200,000 clones, around 80% of them present only once. Enrolled during active infection, Seattle patients were then followed longitudinally. This CDR3 comprises 15 residues. The germline gives CDR1 SQVTM, CDR2 ANQGSEA. V lost 4 bases and J lost 0, with 13 bases in between. The receptor comes from a woman older than 75 with COVID-19, enrolled during active disease. Specimen: peripheral blood. The chain joins TRBV29-1 to TRBJ2-4, with a possible D match to TRBD1 (5 bases). CDR3 protein: CSVVGQGLAKNIQYF. The CDR3 coding sequence is TGCAGCGTTGTTGGTCAGGGATTAGCCAAAAACATTCAGTACTTC.